This TCR beta chain was recovered during a study of cytomegalovirus exposure and HLA in healthy donors. Study in general: Falling in the Caucasian-associated ancestry cluster were 65% to 90% of around 370 genotyped donors.

Primers for the PCR totalled 60 Vbeta and 13 Jbeta. TCRdb's table, derived via immunoSEQ multiplex PCR, lists solely in-frame clones and lacks some. Of some 85,000 clones in the sample, roughly 70% were seen once. Study findings and constraints: For most subjects, TCR beta sequences were reported to predict HLA-A and HLA-B alleles with accuracy.

Only a few counts were recorded for this clone. Its antigen is not identified. This TCR came from a middle-aged man in good health and CMV-seronegative. Sequencing was performed on PBMCs.

The CDR3 bases are TGTGCCAGCAGCTTGGTACAGGGGTCTCCCACTGAAGCTTTCTTT. Translating it yields CASSLVQGSPTEAFF. The chain couples TRBV5-5 to TRBJ1-1; 7 nucleotides agree with TRBD1. The CDR3 loop spans 15 amino acids. Germline CDR1 SGHKS, CDR2 YYEKEE (reference sequence). V lost 0 bases and J lost 4; bases outside the gene matches: 6. The full variable domain, rest sourced from reference TRBV5-5 and TRBJ1-1, is DAGVTQSPTHLIKTRGQQVTLRCSPISGHKSVSWYQQVLGQGPQFIFQYYEKEERGRGNFPDRFSARQFPNYSSELNVNALLLGDSALYLCASSLVQGSPTEAFFGQGTRLTVV.